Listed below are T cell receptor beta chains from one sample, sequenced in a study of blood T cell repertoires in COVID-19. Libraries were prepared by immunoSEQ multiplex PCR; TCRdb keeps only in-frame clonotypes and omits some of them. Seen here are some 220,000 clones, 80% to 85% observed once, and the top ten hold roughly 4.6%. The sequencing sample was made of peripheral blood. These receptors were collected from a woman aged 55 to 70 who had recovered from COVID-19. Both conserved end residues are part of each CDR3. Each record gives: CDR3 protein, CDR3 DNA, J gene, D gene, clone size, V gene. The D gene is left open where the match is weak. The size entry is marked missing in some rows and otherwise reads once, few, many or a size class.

cdr3_aa: CAISEPGGPNSEKLFF
cdr3_nt: TGTGCCATCAGCGAACCGGGGGGACCAAATTCTGAAAAACTGTTTTTT
j_call: TRBJ1-4
d_call: -
clone_size: -
v_call: TRBV10-3

cdr3_aa: CASSFRDSNYEQYF
cdr3_nt: TGTGCCAGCAGTTTCCGGGACAGTAACTACGAGCAGTACTTC
j_call: TRBJ2-7
d_call: TRBD1
clone_size: -
v_call: TRBV27

cdr3_aa: CASSLRGGPGDTEAFF
cdr3_nt: TGCGCCAGCAGCTTGAGGGGGGGACCTGGGGACACTGAAGCTTTCTTT
j_call: TRBJ1-1
d_call: -
clone_size: -
v_call: TRBV5-1

cdr3_aa: CASSPDRAETQYF
cdr3_nt: TGTGCCAGCAGCCCCGATAGAGCAGAGACCCAGTACTTC
j_call: TRBJ2-5
d_call: -
clone_size: -
v_call: TRBV4-2

cdr3_aa: CASSTPGPNEQFF
cdr3_nt: TGTGCCAGCAGCACACCGGGTCCTAATGAGCAGTTCTTC
j_call: TRBJ2-1
d_call: -
clone_size: -
v_call: TRBV7-6

cdr3_aa: CASSARPRSGRNPITGELFF
cdr3_nt: TGTGCCAGCAGCGCCAGGCCCCGTAGCGGTCGGAACCCGATCACCGGGGAGCTGTTTTTT
j_call: TRBJ2-2
d_call: -
clone_size: once
v_call: TRBV9

cdr3_aa: CASSEFSEAGETQYF
cdr3_nt: TGTGCCAGCAGTGAATTTTCTGAGGCGGGAGAGACCCAGTACTTC
j_call: TRBJ2-5
d_call: -
clone_size: -
v_call: TRBV25-1

cdr3_aa: CASSLQAYEQYF
cdr3_nt: TGTGCCAGCAGTTTACAGGCCTACGAGCAGTACTTC
j_call: TRBJ2-7
d_call: -
clone_size: -
v_call: TRBV28

cdr3_aa: CSVEVGGGGYTF
cdr3_nt: TGCAGCGTTGAAGTCGGGGGAGGTGGCTACACCTTC
j_call: TRBJ1-2
d_call: -
clone_size: -
v_call: TRBV29-1

cdr3_aa: CASSLRESNEKLFF
cdr3_nt: TGTGCCAGCAGCCTACGGGAGTCTAATGAAAAACTGTTTTTT
j_call: TRBJ1-4
d_call: -
clone_size: -
v_call: TRBV7-9

cdr3_aa: CASRQGALDTQYF
cdr3_nt: TGTGCCAGCAGACAAGGGGCCTTAGATACGCAGTATTTT
j_call: TRBJ2-3
d_call: -
clone_size: -
v_call: TRBV12-3/TRBV12-4